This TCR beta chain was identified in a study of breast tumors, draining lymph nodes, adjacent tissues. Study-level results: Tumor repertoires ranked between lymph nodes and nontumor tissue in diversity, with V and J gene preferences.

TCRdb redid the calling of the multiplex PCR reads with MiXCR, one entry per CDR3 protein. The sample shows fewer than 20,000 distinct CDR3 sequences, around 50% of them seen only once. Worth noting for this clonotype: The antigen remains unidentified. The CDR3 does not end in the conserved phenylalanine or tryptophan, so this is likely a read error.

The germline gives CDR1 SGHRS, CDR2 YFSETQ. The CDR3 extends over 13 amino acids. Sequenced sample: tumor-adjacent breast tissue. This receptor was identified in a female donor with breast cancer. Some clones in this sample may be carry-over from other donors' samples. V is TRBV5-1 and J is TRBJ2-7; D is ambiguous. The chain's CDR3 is CASGEGPSYDQYS. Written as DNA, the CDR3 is TGCGCCAGCGGCGAAGGGCCTTCCTACGACCAGTACTCC.